The clone carrying this T cell receptor (beta chain) was seen repeatedly, ten times or more. Antigen specificity is unknown. The data originate from a study of neurological immune-mediated disorders. Study information: The disease course was relapsing-remitting in around 31 and secondary progressive in about 9% of the roughly 35 multiple sclerosis patients. Study results and caveats: HTLV-1-associated myelopathy had the most TCR clonal expansion, whereas multiple sclerosis had the least (lower than in healthy controls). Because no CDR3 amino acid sequences were shared across subjects by expanded clones, private repertoires were suggested in all groups.

TCRdb ran MiXCR on the 5' RACE reads and lists one entry per CDR3 protein. Among roughly 62,000 distinct CDR3 sequences, 4% to 5.5% were seen once, and the ten largest hold about 3.2%. The CDR3 sequence is 15 residues long. V lost 7 bases to trimming and J lost 5 bases; unmatched junction nucleotides: 9. This sequence joins TRBV12-3 or TRBV12-4 and TRBJ2-5, with TRBD2 matching over 11 bases. Sequenced input: PBMCs. The receptor was isolated from a woman aged 45 to 65 with multiple sclerosis. The CDR3 bases are TGTGCCAGCACCACGCCGGTAGCGGGAGGGGAGACCCAGTACTTC. Its translation is CASTTPVAGGETQYF.